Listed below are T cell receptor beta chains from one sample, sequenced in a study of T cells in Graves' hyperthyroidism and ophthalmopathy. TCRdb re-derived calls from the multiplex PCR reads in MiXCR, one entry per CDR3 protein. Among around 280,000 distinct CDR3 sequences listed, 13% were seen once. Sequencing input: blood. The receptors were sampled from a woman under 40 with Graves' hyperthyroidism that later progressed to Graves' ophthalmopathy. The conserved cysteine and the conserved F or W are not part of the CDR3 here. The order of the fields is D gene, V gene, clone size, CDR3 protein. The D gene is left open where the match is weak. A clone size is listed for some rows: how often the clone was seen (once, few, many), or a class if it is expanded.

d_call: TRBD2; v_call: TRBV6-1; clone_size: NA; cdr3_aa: ASTRGGEQF
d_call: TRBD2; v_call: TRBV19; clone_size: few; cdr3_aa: ASSASGTSGTYEQY
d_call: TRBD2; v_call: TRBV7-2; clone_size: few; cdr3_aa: ASSPGTSGMEETQY
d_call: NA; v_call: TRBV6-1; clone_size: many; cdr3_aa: ASAWRPNTGELF
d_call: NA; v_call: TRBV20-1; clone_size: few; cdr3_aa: SARDGDAEQF
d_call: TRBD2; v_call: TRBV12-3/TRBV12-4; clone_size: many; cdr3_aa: ASSSGLAGVSKTQY
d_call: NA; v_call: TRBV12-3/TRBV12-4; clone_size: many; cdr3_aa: ASGAGDVTDTQY
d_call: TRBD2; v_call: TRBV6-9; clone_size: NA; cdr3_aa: ASSYLRPGLEGPQY
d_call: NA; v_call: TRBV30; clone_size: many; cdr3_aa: ACGLLGGTQY
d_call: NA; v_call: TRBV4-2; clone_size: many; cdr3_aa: ASSQPDQNYEQY
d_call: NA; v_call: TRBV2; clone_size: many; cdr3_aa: ASSDQNTGELF
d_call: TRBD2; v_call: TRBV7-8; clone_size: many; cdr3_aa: ASSLAGLAGVRTDTQY
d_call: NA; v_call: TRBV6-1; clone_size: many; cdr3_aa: ASSTGRASWNTEAF
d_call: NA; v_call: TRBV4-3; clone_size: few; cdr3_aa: ASSQVGGSRLF
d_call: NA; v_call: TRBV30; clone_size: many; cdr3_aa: AWSAHGGFEAF
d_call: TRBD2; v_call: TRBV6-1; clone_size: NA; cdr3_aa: ASRRLAGGFNEQF
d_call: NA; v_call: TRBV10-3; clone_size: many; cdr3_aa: AIRDTDLLNTEAF
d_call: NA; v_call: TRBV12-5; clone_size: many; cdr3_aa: ASGLVLGQPGNSPLH
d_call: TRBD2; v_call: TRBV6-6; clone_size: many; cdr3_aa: ASSYGGGGELF
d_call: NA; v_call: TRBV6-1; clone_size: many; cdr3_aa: ASSRTDDSYEQY
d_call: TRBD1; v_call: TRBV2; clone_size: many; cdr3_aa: ASKTGGQGNYGYT
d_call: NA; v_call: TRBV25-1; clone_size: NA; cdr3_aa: ASSESGTLT
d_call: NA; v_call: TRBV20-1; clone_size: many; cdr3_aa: SAGRETQY
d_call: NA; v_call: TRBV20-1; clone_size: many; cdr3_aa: SAHTRINEQF
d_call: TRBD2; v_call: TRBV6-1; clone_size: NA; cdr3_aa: ASSYSASGGSKETQY
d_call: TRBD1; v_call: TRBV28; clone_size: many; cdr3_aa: ASSLPPLGEPGQGTHEQY
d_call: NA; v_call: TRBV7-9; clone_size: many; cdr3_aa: ASRLGGGNTEAF
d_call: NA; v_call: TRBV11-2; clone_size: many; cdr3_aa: ASSLVEWEPTQY
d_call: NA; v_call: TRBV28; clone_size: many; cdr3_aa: ASSLWGGGMAQY
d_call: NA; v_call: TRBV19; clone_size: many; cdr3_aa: ASSPPPWSSLAKNIQY
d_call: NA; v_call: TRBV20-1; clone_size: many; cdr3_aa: SARDQGREVTEAF
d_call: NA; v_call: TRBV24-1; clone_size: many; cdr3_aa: ATSDLTGFDEQY
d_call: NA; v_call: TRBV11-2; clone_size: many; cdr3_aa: ASNPRGQGGNTQY
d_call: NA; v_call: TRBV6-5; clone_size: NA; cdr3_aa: ASSYEGVLLSYNEQF
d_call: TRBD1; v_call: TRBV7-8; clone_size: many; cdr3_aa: ASSLGGQGAYGYT
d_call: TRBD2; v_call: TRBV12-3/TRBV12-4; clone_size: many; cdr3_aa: ASSRGGGFSYEQY
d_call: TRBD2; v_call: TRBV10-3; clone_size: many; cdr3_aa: AISGAGGSSYNEQF
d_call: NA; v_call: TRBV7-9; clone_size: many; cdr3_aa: ASSLPAAYEQY
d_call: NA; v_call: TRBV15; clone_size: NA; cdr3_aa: ATCRDFGRLGSGNTIY
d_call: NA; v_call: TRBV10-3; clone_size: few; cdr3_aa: AIRQDRTAGNTIY
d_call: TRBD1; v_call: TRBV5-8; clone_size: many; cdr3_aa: ASSPQGSAEAF
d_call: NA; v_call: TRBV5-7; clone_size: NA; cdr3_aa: ASSPAGWQYSNQPQH
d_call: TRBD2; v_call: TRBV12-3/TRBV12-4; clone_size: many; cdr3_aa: ASSSTSGTIGEQY
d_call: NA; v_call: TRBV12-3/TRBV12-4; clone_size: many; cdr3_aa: ASSFGSPQYEQY
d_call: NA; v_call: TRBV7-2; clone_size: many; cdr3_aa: ASSLELQPTDTQY